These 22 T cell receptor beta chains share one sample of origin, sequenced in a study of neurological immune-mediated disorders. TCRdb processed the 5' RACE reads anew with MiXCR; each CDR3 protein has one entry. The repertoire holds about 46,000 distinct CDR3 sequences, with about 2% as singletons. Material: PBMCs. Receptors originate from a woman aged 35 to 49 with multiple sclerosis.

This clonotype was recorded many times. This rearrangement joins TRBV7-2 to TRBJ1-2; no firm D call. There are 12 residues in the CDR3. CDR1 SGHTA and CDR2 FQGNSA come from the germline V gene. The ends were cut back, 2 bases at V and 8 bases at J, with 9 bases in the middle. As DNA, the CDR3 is TGTGCCAGCAGCTTACCACGGTGGGGCTACACCTTC. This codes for CASSLPRWGYTF. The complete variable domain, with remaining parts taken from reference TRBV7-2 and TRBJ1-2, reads GAGVSQSPSNKVTEKGKDVELRCDPISGHTALYWYRQSLGQGLEFLIYFQGNSAPDKSGLPSDRFSAERTGGSVSTLTIQRTQQEDSAVYLCASSLPRWGYTFGSGTRLTVV.

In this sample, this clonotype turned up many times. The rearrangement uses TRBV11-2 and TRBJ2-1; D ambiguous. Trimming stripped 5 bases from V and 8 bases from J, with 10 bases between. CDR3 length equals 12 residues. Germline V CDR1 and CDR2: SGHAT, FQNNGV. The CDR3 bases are TGTGCCAGCAGCCCGGGCTTTGATGAGCAGTTCTTC. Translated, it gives CASSPGFDEQFF. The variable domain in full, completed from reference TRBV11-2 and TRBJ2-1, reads EAGVAQSPRYKIIEKRQSVAFWCNPISGHATLYWYQQILGQGPKLLIQFQNNGVVDDSQLPKDRFSAERLKGVDSTLKIQPAKLEDSAVYLCASSPGFDEQFFGPGTRLTVL.

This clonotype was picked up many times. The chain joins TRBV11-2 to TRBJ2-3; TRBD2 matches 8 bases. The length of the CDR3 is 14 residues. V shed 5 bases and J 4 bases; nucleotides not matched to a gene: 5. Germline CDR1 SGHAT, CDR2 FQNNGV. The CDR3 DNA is TGTGCCAGCAGCCGGGAGGGGAGGGCAGATACGCAGTATTTT. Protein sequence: CASSREGRADTQYF.

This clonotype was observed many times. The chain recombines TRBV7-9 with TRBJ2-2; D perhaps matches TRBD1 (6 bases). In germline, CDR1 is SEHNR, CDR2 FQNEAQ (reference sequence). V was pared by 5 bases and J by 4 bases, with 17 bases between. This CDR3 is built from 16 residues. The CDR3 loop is CASSPRGLRVTGELFF. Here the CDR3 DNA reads TGTGCCAGCAGCCCCAGGGGTCTGCGGGTCACCGGGGAGCTGTTTTTT.

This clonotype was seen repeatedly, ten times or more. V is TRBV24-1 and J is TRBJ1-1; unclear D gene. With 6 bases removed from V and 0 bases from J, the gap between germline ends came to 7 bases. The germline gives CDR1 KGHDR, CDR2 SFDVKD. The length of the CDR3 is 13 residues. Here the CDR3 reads CATSSALNTEAFF. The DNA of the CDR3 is TGTGCCACCAGTTCGGCCCTGAACACTGAAGCTTTCTTT.

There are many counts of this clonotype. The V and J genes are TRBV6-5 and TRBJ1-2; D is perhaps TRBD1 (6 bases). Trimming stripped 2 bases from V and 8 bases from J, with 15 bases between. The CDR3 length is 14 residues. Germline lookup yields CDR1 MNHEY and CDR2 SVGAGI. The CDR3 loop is CASSYPGGARGYTF. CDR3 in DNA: TGTGCCAGCAGTTACCCGGGGGGCGCCAGGGGCTACACCTTC.

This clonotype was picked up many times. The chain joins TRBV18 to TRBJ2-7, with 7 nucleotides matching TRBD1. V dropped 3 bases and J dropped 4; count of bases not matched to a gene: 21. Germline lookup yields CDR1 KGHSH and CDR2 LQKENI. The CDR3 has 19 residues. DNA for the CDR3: TGTGCCAGCTCACCCCTTCAATTGACAGGGCCCATCGAGCGATACGAGCAGTACTTC. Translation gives CASSPLQLTGPIERYEQYF.

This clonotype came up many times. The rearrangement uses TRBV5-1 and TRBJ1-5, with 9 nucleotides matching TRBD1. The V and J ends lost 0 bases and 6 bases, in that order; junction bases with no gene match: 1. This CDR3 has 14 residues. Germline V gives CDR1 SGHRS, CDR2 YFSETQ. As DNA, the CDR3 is TGCGCCAGCAGCTTGGGACAGGGGGGTCAGCCCCAGCATTTT. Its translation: CASSLGQGGQPQHF.

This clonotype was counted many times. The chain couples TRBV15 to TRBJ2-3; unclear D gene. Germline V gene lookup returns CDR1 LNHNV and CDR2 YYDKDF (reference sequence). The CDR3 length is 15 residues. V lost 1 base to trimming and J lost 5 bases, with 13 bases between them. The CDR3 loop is CATSRVYRFEDTQYF. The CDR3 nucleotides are TGTGCCACCAGCAGAGTATACCGTTTCGAAGATACGCAGTATTTT.

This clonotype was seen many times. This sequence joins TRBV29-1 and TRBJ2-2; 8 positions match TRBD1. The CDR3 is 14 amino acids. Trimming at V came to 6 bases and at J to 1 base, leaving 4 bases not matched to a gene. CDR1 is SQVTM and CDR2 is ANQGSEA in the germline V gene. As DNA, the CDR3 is TGCAGCGTGACCGGGACAGGGAACACCGGGGAGCTGTTTTTT. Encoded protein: CSVTGTGNTGELFF.

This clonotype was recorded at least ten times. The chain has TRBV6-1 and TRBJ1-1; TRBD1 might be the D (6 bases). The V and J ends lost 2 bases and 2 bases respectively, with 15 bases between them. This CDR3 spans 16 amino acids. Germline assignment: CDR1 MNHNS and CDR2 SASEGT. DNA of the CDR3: TGTGCCAGCAGTGAATCCTGGGGGGGGGCAAACACTGAAGCTTTCTTT. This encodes CASSESWGGANTEAFF.

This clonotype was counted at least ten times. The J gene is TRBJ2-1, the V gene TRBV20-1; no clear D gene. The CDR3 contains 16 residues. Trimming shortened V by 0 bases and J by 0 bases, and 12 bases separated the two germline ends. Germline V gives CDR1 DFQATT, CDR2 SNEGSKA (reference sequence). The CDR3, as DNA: TGCAGTGCTAGAGATTATAAGGCTATCTCCTACAATGAGCAGTTCTTC. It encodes CSARDYKAISYNEQFF.

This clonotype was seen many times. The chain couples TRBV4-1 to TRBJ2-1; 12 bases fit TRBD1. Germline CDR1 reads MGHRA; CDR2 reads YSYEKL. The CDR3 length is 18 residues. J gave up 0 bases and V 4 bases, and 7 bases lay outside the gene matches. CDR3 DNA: TGCGCCAGCAGCCGGGGGACAGGGGGCGCCCTCTCCTACAATGAGCAGTTCTTC. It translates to CASSRGTGGALSYNEQFF.

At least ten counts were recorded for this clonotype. The CDR3 bases are TGCGCCAGCAGCTTGGGGTCAGGGAACACAGATACGCAGTATTTT. Translation gives CASSLGSGNTDTQYF. V is TRBV5-1 and J is TRBJ2-3, with D maybe TRBD1 (5 bases). The germline gives CDR1 SGHRS, CDR2 YFSETQ. Trimming removed 0 bases at V and 2 bases at J, with 10 bases between. The length of the CDR3 is 15 residues.

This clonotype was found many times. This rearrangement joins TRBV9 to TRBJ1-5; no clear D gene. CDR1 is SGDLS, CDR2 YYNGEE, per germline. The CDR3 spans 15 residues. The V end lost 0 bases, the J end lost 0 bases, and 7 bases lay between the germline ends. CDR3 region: CASSVEPHSNQPQHF. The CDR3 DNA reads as TGTGCCAGCAGCGTAGAACCTCATAGCAATCAGCCCCAGCATTTT.

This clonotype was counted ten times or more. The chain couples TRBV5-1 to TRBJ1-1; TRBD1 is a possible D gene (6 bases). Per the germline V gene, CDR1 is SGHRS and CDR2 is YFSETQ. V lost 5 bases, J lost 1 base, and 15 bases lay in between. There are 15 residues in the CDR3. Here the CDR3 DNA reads TGCGCCAGCAGTCGGGACACAGGCACGAACACTGAAGCTTTCTTT. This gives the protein CASSRDTGTNTEAFF.

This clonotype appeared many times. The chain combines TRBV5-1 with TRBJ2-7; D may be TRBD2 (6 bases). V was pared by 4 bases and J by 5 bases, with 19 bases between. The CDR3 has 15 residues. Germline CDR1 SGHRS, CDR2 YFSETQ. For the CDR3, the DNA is TGCGCCAGCAGCCCGTACGGGGGAAGTATCCACGAGCAGTACTTC. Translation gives CASSPYGGSIHEQYF.

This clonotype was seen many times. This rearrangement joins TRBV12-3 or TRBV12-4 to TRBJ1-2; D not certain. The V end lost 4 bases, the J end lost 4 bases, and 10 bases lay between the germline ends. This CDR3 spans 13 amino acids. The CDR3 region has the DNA TGTGCCAGCAGTTGGAGACGGAGCTATGGCTACACCTTC. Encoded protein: CASSWRRSYGYTF.

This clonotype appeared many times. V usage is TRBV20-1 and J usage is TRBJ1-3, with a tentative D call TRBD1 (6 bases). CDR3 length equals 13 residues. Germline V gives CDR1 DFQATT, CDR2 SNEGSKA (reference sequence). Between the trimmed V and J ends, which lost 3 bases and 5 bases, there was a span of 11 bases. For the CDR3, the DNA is TGCAGTGCTAGGGGCCAGGGGAGAAACACCATATATTTT. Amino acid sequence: CSARGQGRNTIYF.

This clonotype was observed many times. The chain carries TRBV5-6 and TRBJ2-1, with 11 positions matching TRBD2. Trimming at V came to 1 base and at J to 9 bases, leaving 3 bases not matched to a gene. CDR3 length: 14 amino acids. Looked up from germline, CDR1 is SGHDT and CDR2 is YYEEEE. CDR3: CASSLTGTSGEQFF. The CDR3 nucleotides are TGTGCCAGCAGCTTGACCGGGACTAGCGGTGAGCAGTTCTTC.

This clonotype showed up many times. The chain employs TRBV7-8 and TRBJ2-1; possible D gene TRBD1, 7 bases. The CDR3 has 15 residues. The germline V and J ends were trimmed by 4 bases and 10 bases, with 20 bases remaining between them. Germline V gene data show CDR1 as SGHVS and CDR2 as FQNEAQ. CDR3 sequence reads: CASSSRGTRLEEQFF. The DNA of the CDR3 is TGTGCCAGCAGCTCCAGGGGGACTCGACTCGAGGAGCAGTTCTTC.

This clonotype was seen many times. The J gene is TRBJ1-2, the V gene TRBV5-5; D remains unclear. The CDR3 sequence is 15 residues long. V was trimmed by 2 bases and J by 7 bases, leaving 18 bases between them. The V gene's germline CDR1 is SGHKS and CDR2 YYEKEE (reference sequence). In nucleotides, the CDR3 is TGTGCCAGCAGCTTAGAGCGAAACAGCCGCCTTGGCTACACCTTC. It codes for CASSLERNSRLGYTF.